The subject of this entry is one TCR beta chain. Researchers grouped second doses given at about 4 or about 12 weeks into one pool. Sequencing was performed with immunoSEQ multiplex PCR; in TCRdb, only in-frame clones are kept and a portion is missing. The sample contains about 140,000 clones, roughly 91% of which appear only once. J was trimmed by 5 bases and V by 5 bases; bases with no gene match: 7. The CDR3 consists of 14 residues. Germline CDR1 LNHDA, CDR2 SQIVND (reference sequence). This record belongs to a study of T cell responses to AZD1222 COVID-19 vaccine. This chain joins TRBV19 and TRBJ1-1, with 8 bases identical to TRBD1. Here the sequenced sample was peripheral blood, taken 28 days after the second AZD1222 dose. This TCR derives from an adult who received the AZD1222 COVID-19 vaccine. CDR3 residues: CASSVLTGGTEAFF. CDR3 nucleotide sequence: TGTGCCAGTAGTGTATTAACAGGGGGAACTGAAGCTTTCTTT.